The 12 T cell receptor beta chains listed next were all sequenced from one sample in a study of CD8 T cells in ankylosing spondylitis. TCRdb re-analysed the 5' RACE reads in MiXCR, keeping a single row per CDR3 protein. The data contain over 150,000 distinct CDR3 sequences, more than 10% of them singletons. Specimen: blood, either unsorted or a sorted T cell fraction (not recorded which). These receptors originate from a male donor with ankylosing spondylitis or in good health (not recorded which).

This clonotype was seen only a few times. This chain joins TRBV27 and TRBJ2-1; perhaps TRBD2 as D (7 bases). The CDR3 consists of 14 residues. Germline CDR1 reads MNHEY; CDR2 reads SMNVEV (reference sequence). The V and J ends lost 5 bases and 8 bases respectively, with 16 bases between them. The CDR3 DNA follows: TGTGCCAGCAGTACCGCATGGGGGGGCGATGAGCAGTTCTTC. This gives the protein CASSTAWGGDEQFF.

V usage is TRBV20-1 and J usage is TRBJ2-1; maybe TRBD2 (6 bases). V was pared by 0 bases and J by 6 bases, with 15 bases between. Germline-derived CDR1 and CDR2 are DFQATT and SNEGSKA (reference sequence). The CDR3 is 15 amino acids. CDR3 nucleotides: TGCAGTGCTAGAGATCTAAGGGACTCCGGCAATGAGCAGTTCTTC. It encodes CSARDLRDSGNEQFF.

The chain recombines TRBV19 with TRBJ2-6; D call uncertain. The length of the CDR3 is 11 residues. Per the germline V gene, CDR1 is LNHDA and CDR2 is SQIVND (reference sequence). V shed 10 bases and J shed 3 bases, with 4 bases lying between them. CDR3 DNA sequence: TGTGCCACCGGTGGGGCCAACGTCCTGACTTTC. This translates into CATGGANVLTF.

This CDR3 reads CASSVGANEAFF. CDR3 DNA: TGTGCCAGCAGCGTGGGGGCAAATGAAGCTTTCTTT. This chain joins TRBV9 and TRBJ1-1; maybe TRBD1 (6 bases). This CDR3 spans 12 amino acids. Germline CDR1 reads SGDLS; CDR2 reads YYNGEE. The germline V and J ends were trimmed by 2 bases and 7 bases, with 9 bases remaining between them.

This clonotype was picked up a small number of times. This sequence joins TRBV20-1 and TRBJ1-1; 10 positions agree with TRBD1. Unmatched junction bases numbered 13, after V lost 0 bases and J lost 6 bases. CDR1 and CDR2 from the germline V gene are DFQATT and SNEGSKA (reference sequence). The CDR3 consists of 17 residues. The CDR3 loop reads CSARDGRVGTGAPEAFF. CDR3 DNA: TGCAGTGCTAGAGATGGGAGGGTTGGGACAGGGGCACCTGAAGCTTTCTTT.

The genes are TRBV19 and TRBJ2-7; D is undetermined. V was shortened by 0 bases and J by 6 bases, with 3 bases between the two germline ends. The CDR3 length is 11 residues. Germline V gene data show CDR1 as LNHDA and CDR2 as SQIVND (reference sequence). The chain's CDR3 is CASSIETEQYF. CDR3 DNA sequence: TGTGCCAGTAGTATAGAGACCGAGCAGTACTTC.

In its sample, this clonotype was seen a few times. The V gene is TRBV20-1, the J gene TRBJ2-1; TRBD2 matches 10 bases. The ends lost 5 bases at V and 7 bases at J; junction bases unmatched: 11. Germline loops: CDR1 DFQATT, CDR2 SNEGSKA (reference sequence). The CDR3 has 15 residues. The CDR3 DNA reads TGCAGTGCTCAAAGAGAGAGCGGGAGGGTGAATGAGCAGTTCTTC. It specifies CSAQRESGRVNEQFF.

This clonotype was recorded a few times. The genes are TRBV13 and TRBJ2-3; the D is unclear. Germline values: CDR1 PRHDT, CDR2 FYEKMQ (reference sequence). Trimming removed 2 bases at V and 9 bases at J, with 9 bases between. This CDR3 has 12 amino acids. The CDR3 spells CASSLTDETQYF. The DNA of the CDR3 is TGTGCCAGCAGCTTAACAGATGAAACGCAGTATTTT.

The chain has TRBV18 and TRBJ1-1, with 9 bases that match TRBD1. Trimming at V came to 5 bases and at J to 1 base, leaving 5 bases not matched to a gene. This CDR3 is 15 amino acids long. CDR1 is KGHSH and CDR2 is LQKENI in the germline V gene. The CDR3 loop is CASSANRGRNTEAFF. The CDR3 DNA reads TGTGCCAGCTCAGCAAACAGGGGGCGGAACACTGAAGCTTTCTTT. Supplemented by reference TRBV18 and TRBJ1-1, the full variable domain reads NAGVMQNPRHLVRRRGQEARLRCSPMKGHSHVYWYRQLPEEGLKFMVYLQKENIIDESGMPKERFSAEFPKEGPSILRIQQVVRGDSAAYFCASSANRGRNTEAFFGQGTRLTVV.

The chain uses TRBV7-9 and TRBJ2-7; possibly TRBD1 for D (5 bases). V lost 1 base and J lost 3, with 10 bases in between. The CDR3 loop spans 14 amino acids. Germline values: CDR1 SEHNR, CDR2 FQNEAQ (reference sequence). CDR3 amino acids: CASSLGGQFYEQYF. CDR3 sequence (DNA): TGTGCCAGCAGCTTAGGGGGCCAGTTCTACGAGCAGTACTTC.

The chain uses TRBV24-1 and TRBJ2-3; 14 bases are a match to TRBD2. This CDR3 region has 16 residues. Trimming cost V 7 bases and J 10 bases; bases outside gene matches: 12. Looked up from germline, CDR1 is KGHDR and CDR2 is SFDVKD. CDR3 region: CATRWTSGRPLEAQYF. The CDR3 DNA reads TGTGCCACCAGATGGACTAGCGGGAGGCCCCTTGAGGCGCAGTATTTT.

The CDR3 loop reads CASSYTGHGQPQHF. In DNA, the CDR3 is TGCGCCAGCAGCTACACAGGGCATGGTCAGCCCCAGCATTTT. This rearrangement joins TRBV5-1 to TRBJ1-5; D is possibly TRBD1 (6 bases). Germline CDR1 SGHRS, CDR2 YFSETQ. There are 14 residues in the CDR3. Deletions cut 3 bases from V and 6 bases from J, with 13 bases between.